This T cell receptor beta chain is drawn from a study of cytomegalovirus exposure and HLA in healthy donors. 13 Jbeta primers and 60 Vbeta primers were used for the PCR. Repertoires were generated with immunoSEQ multiplex PCR, while TCRdb's copy carries only in-frame clones and drops some. The sample consists of 200,000 or so clones, 75% to 85% of them appearing once. The CDR3 is 18 amino acids. Germline assignment: CDR1 SGHAT and CDR2 FQDESV (reference sequence). V trimming: 5 bases; J trimming: 3 bases; junction bases outside the gene matches: 11. A word on this clone: Its antigen remains unidentified.

Study-wide findings and caveats: Listed as cytomegalovirus-associated were more than 150 TCR beta chains.

This clonotype was sampled from a woman aged 18-29 years in good health and CMV-seronegative. What was sequenced was PBMCs. The rearrangement joins TRBV11-1 to TRBJ2-1; TRBD2 aligns across 12 bases. The CDR3 region is CASSDGLAGPFVYNEQFF. As DNA, the CDR3 is TGTGCCAGCAGCGACGGACTAGCGGGACCCTTTGTCTACAATGAGCAGTTCTTC.